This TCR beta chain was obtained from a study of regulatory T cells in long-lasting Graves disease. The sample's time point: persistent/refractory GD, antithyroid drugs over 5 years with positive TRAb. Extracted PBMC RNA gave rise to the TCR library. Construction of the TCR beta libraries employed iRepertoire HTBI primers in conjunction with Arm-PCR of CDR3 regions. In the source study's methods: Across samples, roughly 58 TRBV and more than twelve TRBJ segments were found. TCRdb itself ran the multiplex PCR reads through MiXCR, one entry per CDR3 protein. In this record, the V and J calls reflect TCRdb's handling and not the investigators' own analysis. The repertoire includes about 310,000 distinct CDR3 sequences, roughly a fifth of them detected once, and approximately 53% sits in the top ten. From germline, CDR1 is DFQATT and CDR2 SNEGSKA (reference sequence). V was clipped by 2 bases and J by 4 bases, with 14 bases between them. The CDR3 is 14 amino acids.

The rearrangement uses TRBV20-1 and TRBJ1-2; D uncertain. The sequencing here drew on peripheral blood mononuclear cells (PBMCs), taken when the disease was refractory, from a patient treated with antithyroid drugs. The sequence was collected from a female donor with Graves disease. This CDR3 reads CSARSTAETYGYTF. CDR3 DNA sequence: TGCAGTGCTAGAAGTACGGCGGAAACCTATGGCTACACCTTC.